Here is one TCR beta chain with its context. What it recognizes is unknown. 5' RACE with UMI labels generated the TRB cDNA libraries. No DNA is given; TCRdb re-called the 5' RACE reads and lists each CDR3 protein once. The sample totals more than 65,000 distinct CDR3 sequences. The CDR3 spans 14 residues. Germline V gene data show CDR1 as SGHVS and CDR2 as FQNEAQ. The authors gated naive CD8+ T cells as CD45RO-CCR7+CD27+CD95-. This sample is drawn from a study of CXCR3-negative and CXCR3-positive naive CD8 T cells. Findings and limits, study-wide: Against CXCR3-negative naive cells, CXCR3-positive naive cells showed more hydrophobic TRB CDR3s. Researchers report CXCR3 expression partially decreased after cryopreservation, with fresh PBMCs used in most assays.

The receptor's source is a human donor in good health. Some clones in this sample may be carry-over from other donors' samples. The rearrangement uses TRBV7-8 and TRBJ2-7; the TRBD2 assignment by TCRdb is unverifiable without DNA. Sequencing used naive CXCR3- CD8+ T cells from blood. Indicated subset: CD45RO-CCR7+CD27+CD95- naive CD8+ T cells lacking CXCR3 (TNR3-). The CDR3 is CASSYGGGYYEQYF. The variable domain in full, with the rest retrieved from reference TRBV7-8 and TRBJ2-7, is GAGVSQSPRYKVAKRGQDVALRCDPISGHVSLFWYQQALGQGPEFLTYFQNEAQLDKSGLPSDRFFAERPEGSVSTLKIQRTQQEDSAVYLCASSYGGGYYEQYFGPGTRLTVT.